This TCR beta chain was documented in a study of cytomegalovirus exposure and HLA in healthy donors. Per germline, CDR1 SGHRS and CDR2 YFSETQ. The V segment lost 3 bases and the J segment 8 bases; nucleotides outside the gene matches: 11. The length of the CDR3 is 15 residues. Using immunoSEQ multiplex PCR, the repertoire was profiled, and TCRdb retains in-frame clones only, with some absent. The sample contains 150,000 or so clones, 65% to 90% of which appear only once. In the case of this clone: The antigen is unknown.

Regarding the study as a whole: The study flagged some 180 TCR beta chains as cytomegalovirus-associated.

Sequencing input: PBMCs. This chain connects TRBV5-1 to TRBJ1-2, with 9 bases that match TRBD1. This receptor was obtained from a man aged 18-30 years in good health and CMV-seropositive. CDR3 DNA sequence: TGCGCCAGCAGCTCCTTCCTGGGACAGGGAGGCGGCTACACCTTC. Translated, it gives CASSSFLGQGGGYTF.